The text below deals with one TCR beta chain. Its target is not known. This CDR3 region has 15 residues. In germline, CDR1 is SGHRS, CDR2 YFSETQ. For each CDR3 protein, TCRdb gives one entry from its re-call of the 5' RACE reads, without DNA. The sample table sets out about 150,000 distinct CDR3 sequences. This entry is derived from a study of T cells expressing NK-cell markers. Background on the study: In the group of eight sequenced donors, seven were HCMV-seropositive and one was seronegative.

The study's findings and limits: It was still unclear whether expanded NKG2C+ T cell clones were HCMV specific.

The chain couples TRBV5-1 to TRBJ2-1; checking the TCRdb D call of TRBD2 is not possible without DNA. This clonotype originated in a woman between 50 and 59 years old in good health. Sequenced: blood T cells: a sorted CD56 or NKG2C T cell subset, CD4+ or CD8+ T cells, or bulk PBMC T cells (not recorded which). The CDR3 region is CASSLAMRGLDEQFF.